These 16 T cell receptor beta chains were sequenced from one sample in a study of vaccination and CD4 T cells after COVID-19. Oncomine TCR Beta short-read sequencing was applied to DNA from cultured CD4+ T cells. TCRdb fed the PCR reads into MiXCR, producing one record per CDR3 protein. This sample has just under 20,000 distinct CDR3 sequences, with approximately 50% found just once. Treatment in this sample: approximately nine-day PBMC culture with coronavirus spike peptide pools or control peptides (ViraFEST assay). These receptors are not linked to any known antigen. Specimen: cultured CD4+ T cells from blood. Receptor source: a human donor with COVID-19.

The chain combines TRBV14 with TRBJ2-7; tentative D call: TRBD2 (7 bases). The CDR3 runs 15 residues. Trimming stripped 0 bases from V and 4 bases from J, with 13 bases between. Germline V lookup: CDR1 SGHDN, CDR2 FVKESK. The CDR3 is CASSQDHGGTYEQYF. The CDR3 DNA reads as TGTGCCAGCAGCCAAGATCACGGGGGGACATACGAGCAGTACTTC.

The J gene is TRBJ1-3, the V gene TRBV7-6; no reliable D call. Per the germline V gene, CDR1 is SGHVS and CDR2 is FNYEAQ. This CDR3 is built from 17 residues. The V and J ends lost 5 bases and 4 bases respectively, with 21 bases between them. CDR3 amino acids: CASSPPTGRVPGNTIYF. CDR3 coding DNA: TGTGCCAGCAGCCCCCCTACCGGACGCGTACCCGGAAACACCATATATTTT.

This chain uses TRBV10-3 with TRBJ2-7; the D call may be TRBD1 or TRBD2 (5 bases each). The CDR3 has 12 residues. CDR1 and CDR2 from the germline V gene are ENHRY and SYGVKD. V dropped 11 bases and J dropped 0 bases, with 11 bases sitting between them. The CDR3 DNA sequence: TGTGCCTCGGGACCGAGCTCCTACGAGCAGTACTTC. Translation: CASGPSSYEQYF.

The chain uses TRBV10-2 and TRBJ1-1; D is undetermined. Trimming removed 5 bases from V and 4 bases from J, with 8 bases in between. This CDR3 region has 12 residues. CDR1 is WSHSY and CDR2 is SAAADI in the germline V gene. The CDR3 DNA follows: TGCGCCAGCAGTCCGACCGTCACTGAAGCTTTCTTT. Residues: CASSPTVTEAFF.

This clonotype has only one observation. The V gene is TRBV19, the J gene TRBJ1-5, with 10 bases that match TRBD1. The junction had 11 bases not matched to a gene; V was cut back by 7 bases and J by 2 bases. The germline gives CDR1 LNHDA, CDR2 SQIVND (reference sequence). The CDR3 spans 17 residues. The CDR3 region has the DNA TGTGCCAGTATAGAGACAGGGGGCGGTCTTGGCAATCAGCCCCAGCATTTT. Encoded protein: CASIETGGGLGNQPQHF. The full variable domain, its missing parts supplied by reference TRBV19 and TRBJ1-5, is DGGITQSPKYLFRKEGQNVTLSCEQNLNHDAMYWYRQDPGQGLRLIYYSQIVNDFQKGDIAEGYSVSREKKESFPLTVTSAQKNPTAFYLCASIETGGGLGNQPQHFGDGTRLSIL.

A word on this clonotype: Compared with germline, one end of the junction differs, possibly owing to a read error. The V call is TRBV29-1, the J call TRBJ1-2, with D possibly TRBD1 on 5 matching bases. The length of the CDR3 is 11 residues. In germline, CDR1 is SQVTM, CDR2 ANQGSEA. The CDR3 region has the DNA TGCAGCGTTGAATATATATCAGCGGGGCTGTTC. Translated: CSVEYISAGLF.

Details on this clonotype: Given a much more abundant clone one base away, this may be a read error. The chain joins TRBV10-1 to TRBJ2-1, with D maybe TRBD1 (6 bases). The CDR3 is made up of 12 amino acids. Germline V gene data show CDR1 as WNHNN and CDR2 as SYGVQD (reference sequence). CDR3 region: CVSRDNQKEQFF. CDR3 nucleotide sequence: TGCGTCAGTCGGGACAATCAAAAGGAGCAGTTCTTC.

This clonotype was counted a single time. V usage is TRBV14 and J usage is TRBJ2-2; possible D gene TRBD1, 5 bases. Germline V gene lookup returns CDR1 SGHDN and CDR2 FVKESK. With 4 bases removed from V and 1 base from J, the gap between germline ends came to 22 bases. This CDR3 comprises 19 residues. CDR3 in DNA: TGTGCCAGCAGCCGTCAGCGTCAGAAGGGGCCCGTGAACACCGGGGAGCTGTTTTTT. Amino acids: CASSRQRQKGPVNTGELFF.

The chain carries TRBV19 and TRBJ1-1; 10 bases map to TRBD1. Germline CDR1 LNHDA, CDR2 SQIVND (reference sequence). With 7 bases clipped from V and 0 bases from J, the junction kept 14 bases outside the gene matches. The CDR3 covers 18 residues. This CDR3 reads CASTTTRDRGSMNTEAFF. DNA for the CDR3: TGTGCCAGTACCACCACCCGGGACAGGGGTTCTATGAACACTGAAGCTTTCTTT.

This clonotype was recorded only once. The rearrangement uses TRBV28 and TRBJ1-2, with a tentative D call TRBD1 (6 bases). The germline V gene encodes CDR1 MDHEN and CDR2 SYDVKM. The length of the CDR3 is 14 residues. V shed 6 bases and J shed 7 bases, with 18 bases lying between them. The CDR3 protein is CASSLTGGLIGYTF. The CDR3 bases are TGTGCCAGCAGCTTGACCGGGGGGCTCATTGGCTACACCTTC.

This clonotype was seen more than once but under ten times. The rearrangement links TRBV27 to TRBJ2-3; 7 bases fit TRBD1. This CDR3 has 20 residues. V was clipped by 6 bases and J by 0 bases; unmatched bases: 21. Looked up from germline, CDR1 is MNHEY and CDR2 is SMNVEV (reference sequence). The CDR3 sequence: CASSRPPPGQHRDSTDTQYF. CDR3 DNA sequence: TGTGCCAGCAGCCGCCCCCCGCCGGGACAGCATAGGGATAGCACAGATACGCAGTATTTT.

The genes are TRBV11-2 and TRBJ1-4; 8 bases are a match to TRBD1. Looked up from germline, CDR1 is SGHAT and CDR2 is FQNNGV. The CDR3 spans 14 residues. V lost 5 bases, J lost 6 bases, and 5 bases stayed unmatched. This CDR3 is CASSPGQGYEKLFF. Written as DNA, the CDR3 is TGTGCCAGCAGCCCCGGACAGGGTTATGAAAAACTGTTTTTT.

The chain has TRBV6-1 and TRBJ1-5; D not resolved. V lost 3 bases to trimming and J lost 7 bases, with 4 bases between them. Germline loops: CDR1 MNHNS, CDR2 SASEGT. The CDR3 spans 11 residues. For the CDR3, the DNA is TGTGCCAGCAGTGACCCCCAGCCCCAGCATTTT. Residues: CASSDPQPQHF.

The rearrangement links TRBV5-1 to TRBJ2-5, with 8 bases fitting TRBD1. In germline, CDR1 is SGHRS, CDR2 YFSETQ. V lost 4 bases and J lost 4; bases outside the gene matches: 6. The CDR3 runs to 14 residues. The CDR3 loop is CASSKTGDGETQYF. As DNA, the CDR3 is TGCGCCAGCAGCAAGACAGGGGACGGAGAGACCCAGTACTTC.

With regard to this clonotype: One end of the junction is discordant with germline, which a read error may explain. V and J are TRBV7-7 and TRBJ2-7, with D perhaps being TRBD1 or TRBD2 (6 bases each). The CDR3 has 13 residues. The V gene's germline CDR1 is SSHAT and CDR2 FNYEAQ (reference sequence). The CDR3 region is CASSLMGGAEQYF. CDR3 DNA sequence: TGTGCTAGCAGCTTAATGGGGGGCGCCGAGCAGTACTTC.

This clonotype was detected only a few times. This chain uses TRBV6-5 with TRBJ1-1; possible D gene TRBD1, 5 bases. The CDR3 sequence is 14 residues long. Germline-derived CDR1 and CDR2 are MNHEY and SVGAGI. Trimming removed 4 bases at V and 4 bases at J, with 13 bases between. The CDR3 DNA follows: TGTGCCAGCAGTTCGTCAAGGGGTATCACTGAAGCTTTCTTT. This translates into CASSSSRGITEAFF.